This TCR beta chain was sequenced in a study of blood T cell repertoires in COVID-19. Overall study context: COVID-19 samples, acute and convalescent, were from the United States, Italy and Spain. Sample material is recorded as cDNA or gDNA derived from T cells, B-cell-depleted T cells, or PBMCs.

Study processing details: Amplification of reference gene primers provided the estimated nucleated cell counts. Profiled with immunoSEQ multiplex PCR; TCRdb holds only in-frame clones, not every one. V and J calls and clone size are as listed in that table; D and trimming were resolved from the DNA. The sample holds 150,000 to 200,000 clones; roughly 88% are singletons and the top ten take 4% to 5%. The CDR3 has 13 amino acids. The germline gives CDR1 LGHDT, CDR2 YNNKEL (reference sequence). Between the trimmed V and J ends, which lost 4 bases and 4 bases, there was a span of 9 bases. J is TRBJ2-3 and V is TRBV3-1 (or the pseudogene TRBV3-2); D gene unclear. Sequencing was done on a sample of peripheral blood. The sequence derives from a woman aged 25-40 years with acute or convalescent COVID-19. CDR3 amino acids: CASSPPLSDTQYF. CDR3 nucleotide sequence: TGTGCCAGCAGCCCTCCCCTCTCAGATACGCAGTATTTT.